This T cell receptor (beta chain) was identified in a study of Graves' ophthalmopathy and Graves' hyperthyroidism. General study findings and limits: Blood was where most expanded thyroid clonotypes above 0.001 frequency also turned up.

The stable label applied to hyperthyroidism with no ophthalmopathy within 18 months of follow-up. Certain patients were not enrolled. These were patients with other autoimmune diseases, uncontrolled infections, pregnancy or lactation. The CDR3 covers 15 residues. In germline, CDR1 is SGHVS, CDR2 FQNEAQ. Trimming took off 0 bases at V and 1 base at J, with 7 bases between the two ends. This clonotype was picked up many times. As yet, its antigen is unknown. Beta-chain TCR CDR3 regions were amplified from RNA transcripts. An opening RT-PCR round employed HTBI primers and preceded a second-round multiplex PCR. TCRdb re-called the multiplex PCR reads through MiXCR, storing one row per CDR3 protein. The sample includes 300,000 to 400,000 distinct CDR3 sequences, 15% to 20% of them seen just once.

The source material was peripheral blood. This TCR derives from an adult woman with stable Graves' hyperthyroidism. This chain uses TRBV7-8 with TRBJ1-5; D uncertain. The CDR3 DNA reads TGTGCCAGCAGCTTAGCTGGCCGCAGCAATCAGCCCCAGCATTTT. This codes for CASSLAGRSNQPQHF.